This T cell receptor beta chain stems from a study of OX40 agonist ivuxolimab in advanced cancers. Background on the study: Among those enrolled, mean age was about 63 years (range about 23 to 79) and over 70% were male. The study, taken as a whole, reports: Antigen specificity of clonally expanded peripheral T cells was not established.

Germline V gene sequence: CDR1 LNHDA, CDR2 SQIVND (reference sequence). The V end lost 1 base, the J end lost 7 bases, and 17 bases lay between the germline ends. The CDR3 is 16 residues long. Regarding this clone: Its antigen is as yet unknown.

Here immunoSEQ multiplex PCR was the method, and the copy in TCRdb shows in-frame clones only, minus some. The sample yields roughly 77,000 clones, 80% to 95% seen once. This sequence joins TRBV19 and TRBJ1-5, with a tentative D call TRBD1 (5 bases). The clonotype comes from an adult with an advanced solid tumor such as melanoma, head and neck, liver or kidney cancer. Sequenced material: CD4+ or CD8+ T cells sorted from blood, taken in a trial of the OX40 agonist ivuxolimab. The DNA of the CDR3 is TGTGCCAGTAGTATAGGTAGGGGCTCCGGGGGGCAGCCCCAGCATTTT. This sequence encodes CASSIGRGSGGQPQHF.